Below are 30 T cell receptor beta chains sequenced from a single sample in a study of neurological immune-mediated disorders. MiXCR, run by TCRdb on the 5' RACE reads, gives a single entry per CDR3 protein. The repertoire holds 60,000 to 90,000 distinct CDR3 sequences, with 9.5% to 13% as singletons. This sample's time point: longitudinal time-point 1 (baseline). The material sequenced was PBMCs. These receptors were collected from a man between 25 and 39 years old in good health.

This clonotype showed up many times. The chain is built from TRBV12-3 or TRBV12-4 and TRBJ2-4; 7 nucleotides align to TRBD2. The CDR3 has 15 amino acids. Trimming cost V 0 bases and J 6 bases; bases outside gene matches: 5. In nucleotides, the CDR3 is TGTGCCAGCAGTTTAGCGGGGAGGGGATCAAACATTCAGTACTTC. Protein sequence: CASSLAGRGSNIQYF.

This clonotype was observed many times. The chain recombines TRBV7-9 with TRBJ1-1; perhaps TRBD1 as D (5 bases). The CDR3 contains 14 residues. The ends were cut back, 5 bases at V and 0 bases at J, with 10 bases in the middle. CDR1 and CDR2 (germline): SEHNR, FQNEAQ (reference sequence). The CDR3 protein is CASSRGRMNTEAFF. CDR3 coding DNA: TGTGCCAGCAGCCGGGGACGGATGAACACTGAAGCTTTCTTT.

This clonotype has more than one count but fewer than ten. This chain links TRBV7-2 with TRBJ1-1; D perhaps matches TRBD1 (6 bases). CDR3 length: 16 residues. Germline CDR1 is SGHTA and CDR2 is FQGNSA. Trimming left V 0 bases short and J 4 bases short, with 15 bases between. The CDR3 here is CASSLARGGVGTEAFF. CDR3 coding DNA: TGTGCCAGCAGCTTAGCGCGGGGGGGCGTCGGCACTGAAGCTTTCTTT. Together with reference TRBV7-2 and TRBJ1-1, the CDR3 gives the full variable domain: GAGVSQSPSNKVTEKGKDVELRCDPISGHTALYWYRQSLGQGLEFLIYFQGNSAPDKSGLPSDRFSAERTGGSVSTLTIQRTQQEDSAVYLCASSLARGGVGTEAFFGQGTRLTVV.

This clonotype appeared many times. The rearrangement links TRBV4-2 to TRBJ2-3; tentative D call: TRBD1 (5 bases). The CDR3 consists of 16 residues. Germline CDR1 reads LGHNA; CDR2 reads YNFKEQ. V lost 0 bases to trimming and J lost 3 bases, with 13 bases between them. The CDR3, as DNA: TGTGCCAGCAGCCAAGATCGGGCAGGGATGACAGATACGCAGTATTTT. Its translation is CASSQDRAGMTDTQYF.

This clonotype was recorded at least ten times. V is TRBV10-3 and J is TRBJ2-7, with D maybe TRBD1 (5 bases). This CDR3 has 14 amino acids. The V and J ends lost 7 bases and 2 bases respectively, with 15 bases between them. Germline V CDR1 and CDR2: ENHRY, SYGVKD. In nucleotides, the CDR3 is TGTGCCATCAAGGACACGGGTACTACCTACGAGCAGTACTTC. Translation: CAIKDTGTTYEQYF.

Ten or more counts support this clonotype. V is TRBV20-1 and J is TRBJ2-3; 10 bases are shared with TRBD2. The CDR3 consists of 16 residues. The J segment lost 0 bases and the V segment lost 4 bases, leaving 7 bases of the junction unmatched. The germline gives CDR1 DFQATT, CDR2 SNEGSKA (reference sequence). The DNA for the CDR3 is TGCAGTGCTACCTACTTACTAGCGGGAAGCACAGATACGCAGTATTTT. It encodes CSATYLLAGSTDTQYF.

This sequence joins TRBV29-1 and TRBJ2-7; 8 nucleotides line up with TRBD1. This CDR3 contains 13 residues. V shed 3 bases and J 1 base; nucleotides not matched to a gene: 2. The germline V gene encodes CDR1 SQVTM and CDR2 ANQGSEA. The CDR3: CSVDQGASYEQYF. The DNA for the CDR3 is TGCAGCGTTGACCAGGGGGCATCCTACGAGCAGTACTTC.

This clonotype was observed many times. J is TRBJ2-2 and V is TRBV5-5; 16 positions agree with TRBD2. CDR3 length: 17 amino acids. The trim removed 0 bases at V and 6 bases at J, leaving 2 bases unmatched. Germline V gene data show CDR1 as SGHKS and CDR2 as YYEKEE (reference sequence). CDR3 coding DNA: TGTGCCAGCAGCTTGGAGGGACTAGCGGGAGGGCCCGGGGAGCTGTTTTTT. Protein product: CASSLEGLAGGPGELFF.

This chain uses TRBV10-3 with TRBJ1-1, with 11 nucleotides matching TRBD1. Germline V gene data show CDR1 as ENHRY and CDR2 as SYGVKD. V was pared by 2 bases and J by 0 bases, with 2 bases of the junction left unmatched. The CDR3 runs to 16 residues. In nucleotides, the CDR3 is TGTGCCATCAGTGAGGGGACAGGGGGGATGAACACTGAAGCTTTCTTT. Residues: CAISEGTGGMNTEAFF.

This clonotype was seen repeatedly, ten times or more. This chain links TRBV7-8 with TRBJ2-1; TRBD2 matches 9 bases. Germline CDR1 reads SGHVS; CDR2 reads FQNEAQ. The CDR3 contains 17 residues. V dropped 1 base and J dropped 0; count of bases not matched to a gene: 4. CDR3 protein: CASSLVGSGSSYNEQFF. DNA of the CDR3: TGTGCCAGCAGCTTAGTGGGTAGCGGGAGCTCCTACAATGAGCAGTTCTTC.

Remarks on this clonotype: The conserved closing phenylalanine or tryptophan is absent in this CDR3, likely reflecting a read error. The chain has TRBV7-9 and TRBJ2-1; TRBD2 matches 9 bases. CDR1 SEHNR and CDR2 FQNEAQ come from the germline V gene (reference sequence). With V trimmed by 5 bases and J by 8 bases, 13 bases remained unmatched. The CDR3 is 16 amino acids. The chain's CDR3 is CASSVGTSRSIDEQFL. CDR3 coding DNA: TGTGCCAGCAGCGTAGGGACTAGCAGGAGTATCGATGAGCAGTTCTTA.

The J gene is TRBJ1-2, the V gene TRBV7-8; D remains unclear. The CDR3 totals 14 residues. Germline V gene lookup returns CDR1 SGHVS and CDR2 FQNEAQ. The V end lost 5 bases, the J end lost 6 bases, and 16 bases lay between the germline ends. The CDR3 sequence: CASSPEAGRDGYTF. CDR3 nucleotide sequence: TGTGCCAGCAGCCCAGAGGCTGGGAGGGATGGCTACACCTTC.

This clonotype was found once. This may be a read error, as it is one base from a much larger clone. The DNA for the CDR3 is TGTGCCAGCAGCTCGCGAATGGGGGACGGGGAGCTGTTTTTT. Protein sequence: CASSSRMGDGELFF. The chain couples TRBV7-8 to TRBJ2-2, with D perhaps TRBD1 or TRBD2 (5 bases each). Trimming removed 4 bases at V and 7 bases at J, with 13 bases between. The CDR3 runs 14 residues. Germline-derived CDR1 and CDR2 are SGHVS and FQNEAQ.

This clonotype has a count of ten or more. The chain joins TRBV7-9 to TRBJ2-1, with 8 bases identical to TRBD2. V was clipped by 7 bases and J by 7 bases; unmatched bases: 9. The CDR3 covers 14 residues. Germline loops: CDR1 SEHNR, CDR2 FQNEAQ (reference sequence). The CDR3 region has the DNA TGTGCCAGCACCCCGCCAGCGGGGGCAAATGAGCAGTTCTTC. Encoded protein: CASTPPAGANEQFF.

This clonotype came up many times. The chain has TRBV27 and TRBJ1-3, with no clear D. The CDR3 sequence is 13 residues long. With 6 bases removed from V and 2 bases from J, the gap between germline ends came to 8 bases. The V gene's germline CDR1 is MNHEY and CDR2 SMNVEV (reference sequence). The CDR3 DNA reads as TGTGCCAGCAGGGGGTTAGCTGGAAACACCATATATTTT. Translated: CASRGLAGNTIYF.

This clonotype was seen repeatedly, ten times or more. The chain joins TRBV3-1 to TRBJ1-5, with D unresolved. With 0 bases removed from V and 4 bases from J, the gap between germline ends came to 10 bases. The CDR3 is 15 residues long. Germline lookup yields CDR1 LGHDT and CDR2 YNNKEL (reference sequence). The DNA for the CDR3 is TGTGCCAGCAGCCAAGATGGCGGGGTGAATCAGCCCCAGCATTTT. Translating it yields CASSQDGGVNQPQHF.

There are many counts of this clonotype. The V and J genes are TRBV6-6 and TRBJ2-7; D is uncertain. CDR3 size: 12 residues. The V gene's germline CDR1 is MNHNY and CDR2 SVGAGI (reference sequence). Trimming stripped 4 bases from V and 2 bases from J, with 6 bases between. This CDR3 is CASSSQTYEQYF. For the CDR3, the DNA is TGTGCCAGCAGTTCCCAAACCTACGAGCAGTACTTC.

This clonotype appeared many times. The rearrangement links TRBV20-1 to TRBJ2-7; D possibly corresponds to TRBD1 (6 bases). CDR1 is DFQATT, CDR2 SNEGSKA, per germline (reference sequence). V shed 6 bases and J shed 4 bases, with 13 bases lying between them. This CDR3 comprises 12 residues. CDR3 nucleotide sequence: TGCAGTGCAAACCGGGACAATTACGAGCAGTACTTC. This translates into CSANRDNYEQYF.

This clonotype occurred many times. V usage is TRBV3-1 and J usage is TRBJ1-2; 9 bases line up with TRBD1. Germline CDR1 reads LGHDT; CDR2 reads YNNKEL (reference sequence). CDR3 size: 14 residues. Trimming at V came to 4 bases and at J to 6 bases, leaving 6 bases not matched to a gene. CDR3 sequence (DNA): TGTGCCAGCAGCCGGACAGGGGCTGGGGATGGCTACACCTTC. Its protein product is CASSRTGAGDGYTF.

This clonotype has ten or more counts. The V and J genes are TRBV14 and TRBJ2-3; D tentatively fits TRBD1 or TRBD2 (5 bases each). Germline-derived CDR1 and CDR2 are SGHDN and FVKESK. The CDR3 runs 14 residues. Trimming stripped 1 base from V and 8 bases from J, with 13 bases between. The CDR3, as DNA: TGTGCCAGCAGCCAAGGCAACTACGGGGCTACGCAGTATTTT. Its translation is CASSQGNYGATQYF. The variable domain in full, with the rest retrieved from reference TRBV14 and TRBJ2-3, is EAGVTQFPSHSVIEKGQTVTLRCDPISGHDNLYWYRRVMGKEIKFLLHFVKESKQDESGMPNNRFLAERTGGTYSTLKVQPAELEDSGVYFCASSQGNYGATQYFGPGTRLTVL.

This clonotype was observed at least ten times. CDR3 in amino acids: CSARGYDPVVDKLAKNIQYF. The CDR3 bases are TGCAGTGCTAGGGGATATGACCCAGTCGTGGATAAGTTAGCCAAAAACATTCAGTACTTC. The J gene is TRBJ2-4, the V gene TRBV20-1; D is unclear. Trimming shortened V by 3 bases and J by 0 bases, and 27 bases separated the two germline ends. The CDR3 is made up of 20 amino acids. Per germline, CDR1 DFQATT and CDR2 SNEGSKA (reference sequence).

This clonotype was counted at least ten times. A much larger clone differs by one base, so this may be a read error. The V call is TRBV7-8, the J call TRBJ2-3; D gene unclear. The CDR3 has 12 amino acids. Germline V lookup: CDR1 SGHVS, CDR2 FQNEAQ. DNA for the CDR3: TGTGTCAGCAGAGAATACACAGATACGCAGTATTTT. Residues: CVSREYTDTQYF.

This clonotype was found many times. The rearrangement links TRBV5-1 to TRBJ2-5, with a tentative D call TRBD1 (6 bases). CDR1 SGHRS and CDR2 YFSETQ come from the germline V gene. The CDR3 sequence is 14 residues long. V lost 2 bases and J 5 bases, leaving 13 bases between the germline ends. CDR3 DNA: TGCGCCAGCAGCTTACAAGGGGGTGCGGAGACCCAGTACTTC. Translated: CASSLQGGAETQYF.

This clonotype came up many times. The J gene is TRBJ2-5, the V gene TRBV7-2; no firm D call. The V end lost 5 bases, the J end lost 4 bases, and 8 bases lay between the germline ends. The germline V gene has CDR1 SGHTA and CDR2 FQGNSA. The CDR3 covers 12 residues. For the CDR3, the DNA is TGTGCCAGCAGCCTATGGGCAGAGACCCAGTACTTC. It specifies CASSLWAETQYF.

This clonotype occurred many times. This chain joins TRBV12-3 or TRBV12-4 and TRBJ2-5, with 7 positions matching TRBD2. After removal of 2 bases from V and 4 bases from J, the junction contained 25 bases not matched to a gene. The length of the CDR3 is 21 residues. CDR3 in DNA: TGTGCCAGCAGTTTACCTATTGGGTTTGTGGGGGGGAGGATTTCGGGAGAGACCCAGTACTTC. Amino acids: CASSLPIGFVGGRISGETQYF.

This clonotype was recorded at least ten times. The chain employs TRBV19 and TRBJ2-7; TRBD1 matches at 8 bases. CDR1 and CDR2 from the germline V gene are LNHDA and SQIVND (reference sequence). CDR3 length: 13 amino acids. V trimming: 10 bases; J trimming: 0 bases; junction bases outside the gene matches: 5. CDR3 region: CATGTGYSYEQYF. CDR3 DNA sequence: TGTGCCACTGGGACAGGATACTCCTACGAGCAGTACTTC.

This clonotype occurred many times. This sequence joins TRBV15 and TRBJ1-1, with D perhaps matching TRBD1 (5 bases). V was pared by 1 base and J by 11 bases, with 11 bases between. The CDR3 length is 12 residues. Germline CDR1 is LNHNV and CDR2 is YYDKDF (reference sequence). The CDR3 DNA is TGTGCCACCAGCAGAGTCCAGGGTGGGGCTTTCTTT. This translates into CATSRVQGGAFF.

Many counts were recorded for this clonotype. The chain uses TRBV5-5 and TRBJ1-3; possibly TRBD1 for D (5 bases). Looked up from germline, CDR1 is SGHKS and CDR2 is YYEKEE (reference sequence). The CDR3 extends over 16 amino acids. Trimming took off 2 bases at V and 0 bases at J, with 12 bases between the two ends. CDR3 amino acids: CASSFAQGYSGNTIYF. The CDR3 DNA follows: TGTGCCAGCAGCTTTGCCCAGGGCTACTCTGGAAACACCATATATTTT.

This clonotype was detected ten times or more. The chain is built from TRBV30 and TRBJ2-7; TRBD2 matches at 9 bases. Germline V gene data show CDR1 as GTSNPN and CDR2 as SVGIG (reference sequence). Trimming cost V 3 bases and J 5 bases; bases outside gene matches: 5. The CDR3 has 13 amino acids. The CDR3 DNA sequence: TGTGCCTGGAGCTCCCTAGCGGGAAACGAGCAGTACTTC. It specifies CAWSSLAGNEQYF.

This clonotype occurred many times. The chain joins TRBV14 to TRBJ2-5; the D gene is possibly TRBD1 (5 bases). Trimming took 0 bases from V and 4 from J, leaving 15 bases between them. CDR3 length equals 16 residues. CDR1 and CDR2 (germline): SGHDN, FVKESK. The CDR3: CASSQDINRLGETQYF. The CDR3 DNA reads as TGTGCCAGCAGCCAAGATATTAACAGGCTGGGAGAGACCCAGTACTTC.